This entry concerns a single T cell receptor beta chain. Its antigen remains unidentified. Germline values: CDR1 SGHRS, CDR2 YFSETQ. The CDR3 consists of 15 residues. With 0 bases removed from V and 9 bases from J, the gap between germline ends came to 16 bases. The data originate from a study of shared clonotypes between healthy human individuals. Overall study context: Per donor, CD8 memory used one plate, CD8 naive used two, CD4 memory used three and CD4 naive used three. Study observations and caveats: A generally larger estimated richness was seen in naive subsets than in memory subsets. Some naive CD4 clonotypes, about 5%, turned up in common across several donors.

An even split of each subset's genomic DNA across several immunoSEQ plates was performed. Sequencing used immunoSEQ multiplex PCR; TCRdb keeps in-frame clones, though not all of them. Of hundreds of thousands of clones listed, roughly 72% were seen once; the top ten hold around 2%. Sequenced: memory CD4+ T cells sorted from blood. The subset denotes: CD45RA-negative fraction. This rearrangement joins TRBV5-1 to TRBJ2-1; the D call may be TRBD1 or TRBD2 (5 bases each). The TCR originated in a woman younger than 45 in good health. The CDR3 reads CASSLGDLPHAEQFF. The CDR3 DNA reads as TGCGCCAGCAGCTTGGGGGACCTCCCGCACGCTGAGCAGTTCTTC.